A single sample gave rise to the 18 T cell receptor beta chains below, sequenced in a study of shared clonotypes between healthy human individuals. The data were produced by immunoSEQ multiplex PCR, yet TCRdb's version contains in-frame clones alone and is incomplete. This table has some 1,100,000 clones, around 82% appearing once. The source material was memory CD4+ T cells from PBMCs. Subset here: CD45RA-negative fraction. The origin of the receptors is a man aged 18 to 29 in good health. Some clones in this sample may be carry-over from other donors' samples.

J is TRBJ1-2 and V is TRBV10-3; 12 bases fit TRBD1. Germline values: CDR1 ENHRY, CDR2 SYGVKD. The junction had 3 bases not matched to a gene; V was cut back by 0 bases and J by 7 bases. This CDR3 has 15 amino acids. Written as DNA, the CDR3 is TGTGCCATCAGTGAGTCGAGGGACAGGGGGCTTGGCTACACCTTC. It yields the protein CAISESRDRGLGYTF.

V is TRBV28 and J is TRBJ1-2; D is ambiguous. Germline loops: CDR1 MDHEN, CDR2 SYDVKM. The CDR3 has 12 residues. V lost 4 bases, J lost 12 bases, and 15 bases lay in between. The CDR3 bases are TGTGCCAGCAGTTCCCCTCAGGTGCTCAACACCTTC. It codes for CASSSPQVLNTF.

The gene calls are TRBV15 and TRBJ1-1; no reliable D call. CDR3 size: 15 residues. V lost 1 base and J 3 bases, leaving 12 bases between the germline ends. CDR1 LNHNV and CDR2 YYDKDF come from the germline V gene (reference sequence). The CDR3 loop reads CATSRGGSLDTEAFF. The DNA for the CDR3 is TGTGCCACCAGCAGAGGGGGAAGCTTGGACACTGAAGCTTTCTTT. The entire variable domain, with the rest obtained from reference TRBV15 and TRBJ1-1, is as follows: DAMVIQNPRYQVTQFGKPVTLSCSQTLNHNVMYWYQQKSSQAPKLLFHYYDKDFNNEADTPDNFQSRRPNTSFCFLDIRSPGLGDTAMYLCATSRGGSLDTEAFFGQGTRLTVV.

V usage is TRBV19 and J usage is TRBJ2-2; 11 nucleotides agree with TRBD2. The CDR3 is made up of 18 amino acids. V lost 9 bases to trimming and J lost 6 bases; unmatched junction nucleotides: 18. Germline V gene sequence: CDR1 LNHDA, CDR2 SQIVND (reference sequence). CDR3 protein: CASKIHGLAGEGAGELFF. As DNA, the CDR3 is TGTGCCAGCAAAATCCACGGACTAGCGGGCGAGGGGGCCGGGGAGCTGTTTTTT.

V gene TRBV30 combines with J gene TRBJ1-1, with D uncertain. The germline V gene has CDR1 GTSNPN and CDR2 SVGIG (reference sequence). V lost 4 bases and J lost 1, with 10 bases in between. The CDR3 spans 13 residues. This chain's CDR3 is CAWTSQSNTEAFF. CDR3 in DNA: TGTGCCTGGACAAGTCAGTCGAACACTGAAGCTTTCTTT.

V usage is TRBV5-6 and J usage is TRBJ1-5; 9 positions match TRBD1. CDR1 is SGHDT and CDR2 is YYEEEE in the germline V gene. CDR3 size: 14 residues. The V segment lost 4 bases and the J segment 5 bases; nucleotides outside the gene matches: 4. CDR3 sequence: CASSARTGDQPQHF. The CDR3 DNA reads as TGTGCCAGCAGCGCAAGGACAGGGGATCAGCCCCAGCATTTT. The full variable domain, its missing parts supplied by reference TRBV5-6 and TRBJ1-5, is DAGVTQSPTHLIKTRGQQVTLRCSPKSGHDTVSWYQQALGQGPQFIFQYYEEEERQRGNFPDRFSGHQFPNYSSELNVNALLLGDSALYLCASSARTGDQPQHFGDGTRLSIL.

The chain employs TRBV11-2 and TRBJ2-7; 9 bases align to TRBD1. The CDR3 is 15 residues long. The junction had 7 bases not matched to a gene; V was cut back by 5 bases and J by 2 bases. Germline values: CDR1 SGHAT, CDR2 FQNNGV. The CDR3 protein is CASSLPGQGAYEQYF. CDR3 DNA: TGTGCCAGCAGCCTACCGGGACAGGGCGCCTACGAGCAGTACTTC.

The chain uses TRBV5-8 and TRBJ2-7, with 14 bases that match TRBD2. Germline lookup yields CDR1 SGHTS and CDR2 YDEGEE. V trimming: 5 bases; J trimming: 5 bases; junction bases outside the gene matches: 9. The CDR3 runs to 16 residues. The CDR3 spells CASSSRLAGGVDEQYF. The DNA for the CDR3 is TGTGCCAGCAGTTCGAGACTAGCGGGAGGGGTCGACGAGCAGTACTTC. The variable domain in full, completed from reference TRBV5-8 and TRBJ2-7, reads EAGVTQSPTHLIKTRGQQATLRCSPISGHTSVYWYQQALGLGLQFLLWYDEGEERNRGNFPPRFSGRQFPNYSSELNVNALELEDSALYLCASSSRLAGGVDEQYFGPGTRLTVT.

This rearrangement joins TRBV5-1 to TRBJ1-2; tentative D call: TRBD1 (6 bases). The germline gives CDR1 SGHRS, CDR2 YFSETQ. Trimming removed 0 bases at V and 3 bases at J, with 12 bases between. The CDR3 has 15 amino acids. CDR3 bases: TGCGCCAGCAGCTTGGCGGAGGCAGGGGACTATGGCTACACCTTC. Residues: CASSLAEAGDYGYTF.

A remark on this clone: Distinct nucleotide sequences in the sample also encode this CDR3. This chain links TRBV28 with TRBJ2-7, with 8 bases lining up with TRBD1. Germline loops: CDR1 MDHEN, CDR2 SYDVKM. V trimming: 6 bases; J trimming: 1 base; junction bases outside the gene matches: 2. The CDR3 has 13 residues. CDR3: CASRRTGSYEQYF. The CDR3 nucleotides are TGTGCCAGCAGACGGACAGGGTCCTACGAGCAGTACTTC.

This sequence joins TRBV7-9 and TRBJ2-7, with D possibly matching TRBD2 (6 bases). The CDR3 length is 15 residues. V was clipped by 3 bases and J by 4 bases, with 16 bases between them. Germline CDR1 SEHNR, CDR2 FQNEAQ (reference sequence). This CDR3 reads CASSFVPGVEYEQYF. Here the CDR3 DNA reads TGTGCCAGCAGCTTTGTCCCGGGGGTTGAGTACGAGCAGTACTTC.

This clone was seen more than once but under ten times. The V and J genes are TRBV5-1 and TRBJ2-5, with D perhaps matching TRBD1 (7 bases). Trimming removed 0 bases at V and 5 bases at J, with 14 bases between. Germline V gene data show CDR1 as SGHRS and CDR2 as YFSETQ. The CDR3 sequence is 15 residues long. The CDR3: CASSLAQGGRETQYF. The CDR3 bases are TGCGCCAGCAGCTTGGCGCAGGGGGGACGGGAGACCCAGTACTTC.

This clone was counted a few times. In DNA, the CDR3 is TGTGCCAGCAGCCCGAGAGGGGGGTCTGAAGCTTTCTTT. This encodes CASSPRGGSEAFF. This chain uses TRBV13 with TRBJ1-1; TRBD1 might be the D (6 bases). CDR1 is PRHDT and CDR2 is FYEKMQ in the germline V gene (reference sequence). The CDR3 sequence is 13 residues long. The V end was cut by 5 bases, the J end by 6 bases, with 13 bases between.

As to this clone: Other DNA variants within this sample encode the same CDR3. CDR3 DNA: TGTGCCAGCAGTTCCGTTACGTACGAGCAGTACTTC. It yields the protein CASSSVTYEQYF. This sequence joins TRBV28 and TRBJ2-7, with unresolved D. Germline assignment: CDR1 MDHEN and CDR2 SYDVKM. V dropped 4 bases and J dropped 4 bases, with 8 bases sitting between them. The CDR3 extends over 12 amino acids.

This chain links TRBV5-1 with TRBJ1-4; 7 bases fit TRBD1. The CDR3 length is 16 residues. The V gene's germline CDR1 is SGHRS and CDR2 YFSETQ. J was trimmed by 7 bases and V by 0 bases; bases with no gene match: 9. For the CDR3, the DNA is TGCGCCAGCAGCTTGGCCCCAGGGGGAGGGGGTGAAAAACTGTTTTTT. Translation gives CASSLAPGGGGEKLFF.

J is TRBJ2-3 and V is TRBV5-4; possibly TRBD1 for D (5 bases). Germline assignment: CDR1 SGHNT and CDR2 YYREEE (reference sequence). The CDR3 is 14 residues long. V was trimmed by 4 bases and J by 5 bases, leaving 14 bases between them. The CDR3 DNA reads TGTGCCAGCAGCAAGGGGCCGGGTATAGATACGCAGTATTTT. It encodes CASSKGPGIDTQYF.

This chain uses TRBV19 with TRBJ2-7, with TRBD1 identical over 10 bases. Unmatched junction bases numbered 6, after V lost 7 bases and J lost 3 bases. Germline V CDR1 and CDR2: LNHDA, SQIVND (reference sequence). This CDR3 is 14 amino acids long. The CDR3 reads CASTPGQGLYEQYF. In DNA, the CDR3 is TGTGCCAGTACCCCGGGACAGGGGCTCTACGAGCAGTACTTC.

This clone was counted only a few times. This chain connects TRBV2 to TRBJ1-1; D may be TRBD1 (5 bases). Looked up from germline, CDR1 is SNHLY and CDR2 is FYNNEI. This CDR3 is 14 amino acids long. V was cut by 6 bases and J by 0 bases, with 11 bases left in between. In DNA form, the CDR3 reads TGTGCCAGCAGATCGCGGGGGATGAACACTGAAGCTTTCTTT. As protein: CASRSRGMNTEAFF.